The 14 T cell receptor beta chains below were found in one sample sequenced in a study of CD8+CD57+ T cells in acquired aplastic anemia (dated by TCRdb to between 2017 and 2018). The sample was run on an Illumina HiSeq 2000. Genomic DNA served as template for TCR beta VDJ combination and CDR3 sequence profiling. TCRdb reprocessed the public reads (quality trimming at Q25 with fastp, clone calling with MiXCR) and kept in-frame beta chains. Every distinct CDR3 protein forms one entry, paired with its most common genes and DNA. The sample yields more than 250,000 distinct CDR3 sequences; about 80% were counted once. The ten largest clones capture roughly two fifths of the sample. The patients picked for sequencing were ones in whom flow cytometry had shown an expansion of CD8+CD57+ cells. The specimen was sorted CD4+, CD8+, or CD8+CD57+ T cells (not recorded which) from PBMCs. The receptors derive from a human donor with aplastic anemia.

Concerning this clonotype itself: This likely comes from a read error, as the CDR3 has no conserved phenylalanine or tryptophan at its end. It is unclear where the CDR3 begins or ends on the DNA, so no DNA is shown, and the CDR3 is as TCRdb lists it. This sequence joins TRBV7-3 and TRBJ2-3; the listed D gene, TRBD1, was not tested against the DNA. A total of 13 residues make up the CDR3, ends included. From germline, CDR1 is SGHTA and CDR2 FQGTGA. This CDR3 is CASSFGGRGAHEQ.

The V and J genes are TRBV5-4 and TRBJ2-7; 7 bases line up with TRBD2. CDR1 and CDR2 (germline): SGHNT, YYREEE (reference sequence). The V segment lost 5 bases and the J segment 2 bases; nucleotides outside the gene matches: 10. CDR3 length equals 15 residues. CDR3: CASSYLGGGAYEQYF. The CDR3 coding sequence is TGTGCCAGCAGTTACCTGGGCGGGGGAGCCTACGAGCAGTACTTC.

Notes on this clonotype: Its ends do not fully match the called genes, so a read error is possible. The chain is built from TRBV2 and TRBJ1-6; the D is unclear. Germline V gene sequence: CDR1 SNHLY, CDR2 FYNNEI. The CDR3 is made up of 14 amino acids. This CDR3 reads CASSYGSNNSPLHF. CDR3 DNA sequence: TGTGCCAGCAGTTATGGTTCTAATAATTCACCCCTGCATTTT.

This clonotype was counted at least ten times. The rearrangement uses TRBV7-9 and TRBJ2-6, with 9 bases that match TRBD2. CDR3 length equals 17 residues. Losses at the gene ends were 3 bases for V and 0 bases for J; bases not matched to a gene: 3. Looked up from germline, CDR1 is SEHNR and CDR2 is FQNEAQ (reference sequence). CDR3 nucleotides: TGTGCCAGCAGCTTCGCTAGCGGGACCTCTGGGGCCAACGTCCTGACTTTC. Its protein product is CASSFASGTSGANVLTF.

The rearrangement joins TRBV3-1 to TRBJ2-1; D is unclear. Per germline, CDR1 LGHDT and CDR2 YNNKEL (reference sequence). This CDR3 comprises 16 residues. V was clipped by 0 bases and J by 8 bases, with 17 bases between them. The CDR3 is CASSQERGIAQDEQFF. In nucleotides, the CDR3 is TGTGCCAGCAGCCAAGAACGCGGAATAGCTCAGGATGAGCAGTTCTTC.

This chain links TRBV7-2 with TRBJ2-5, with a possible D match to TRBD1 (5 bases). This CDR3 is built from 13 residues. The V gene's germline CDR1 is SGHTA and CDR2 FQGNSA. Trimming stripped 6 bases from V and 2 bases from J, with 10 bases between. The CDR3 DNA is TGTGCCAGCAGAACAGGCCTACAAGAGACCCAGTACTTC. Translated: CASRTGLQETQYF.

A word on this clonotype: One end of the junction is discordant with germline, which a read error may explain. The J gene is TRBJ1-2, the V gene TRBV2, with D uncertain. CDR1 is SNHLY and CDR2 is FYNNEI in the germline V gene. The CDR3 contains 13 residues. DNA of the CDR3: TGTGCCAGCAGTGATGGCCTTGCAGATGGCCACATCTTC. It translates to CASSDGLADGHIF.

This chain connects TRBV9 to TRBJ1-2; D remains ambiguous. This CDR3 is 15 amino acids long. Germline CDR1 is SGDLS and CDR2 is YYNGEE. Trimming left V 0 bases short and J 11 bases short, with 20 bases between. CDR3 DNA: TGTGCCAGCAGCGTAGGAGGGTTCTCCCCCGAAGCTTACACCTTC. It codes for CASSVGGFSPEAYTF.

Worth noting for this clonotype: Germline is not matched at one junction end, which may reflect a read error. J is TRBJ2-5 and V is TRBV9, with D hard to call. Germline CDR1 is SGDLS and CDR2 is YYNGEE. The CDR3 covers 14 residues. The CDR3: CASSVGARAQIRNF. The DNA of the CDR3 is TGTGCCAGCAGCGTAGGGGCCAGAGCACAGATACGCAACTTC.

V usage is TRBV11-2 and J usage is TRBJ2-3; 8 nucleotides agree with TRBD2. The V segment lost 1 base and the J segment 6 bases; nucleotides outside the gene matches: 12. The CDR3 covers 17 residues. The germline V gene encodes CDR1 SGHAT and CDR2 FQNNGV. CDR3 DNA sequence: TGTGCCAGCAGCTTAGTATTAGCGGGGCGGGGCCGGGATACGCAGTATTTT. Translated: CASSLVLAGRGRDTQYF.

As for this clonotype: The DNA is omitted, as the CDR3 cannot be located on it reliably, and the CDR3 follows TCRdb's listing. The CDR3 loop is CASSRSWFMATPSF. This chain connects TRBV7-4 to TRBJ2-3. Inclusive of both ends, the CDR3 amounts to 14 amino acids. CDR1 and CDR2 from the germline V gene are SGHVT and SQSDAQ.

Remarks on this clonotype: The missing conserved phenylalanine or tryptophan at the end of this CDR3 makes a read error likely. The limits of the CDR3 on the DNA are not certain, so only TCRdb's listed CDR3 is given. V usage is TRBV7-9 and J usage is TRBJ2-4; the tabulated D call, TRBD2, remains unverified against the DNA. The CDR3 length equals 12 residues, ends included. CDR1 is SEHNR, CDR2 FQNEAQ, per germline (reference sequence). The CDR3 reads CASSGERSGGSV.

As for this clonotype: The germline gene is not matched at one end of the junction; a read error may be the cause. The DNA of the CDR3 is TGTGCCACCAGGGACAGGGGGACAGGGGACGAGCAGCTATTC. This translates into CATRDRGTGDEQLF. The chain has TRBV24-1 and TRBJ2-1; 10 bases match TRBD1. The CDR3 has 14 residues. Germline-derived CDR1 and CDR2 are KGHDR and SFDVKD.

CDR3 sequence (DNA): TGTGCCAGCAGCTTACTGGGCAGGGAAGAGAACCAGTACTACACCTTC. It encodes CASSLLGREENQYYTF. The rearrangement uses TRBV7-9 and TRBJ1-2, with a possible D match to TRBD1 (5 bases). Trimming took off 2 bases at V and 10 bases at J, with 23 bases between the two ends. The CDR3 covers 16 residues. Germline lookup yields CDR1 SEHNR and CDR2 FQNEAQ (reference sequence).